The 17 T cell receptor beta chains given below trace back to one sample, sequenced in a study of Ad26.COV2.S vaccination and SARS-CoV-2 variants. Profiling relied on immunoSEQ multiplex PCR, and the TCRdb table lists in-frame clones only, not all of them. The data show 250,000 to 300,000 clones, approximately 87% seen once. As for treatment: approximately 18 received Ad26.COV2.S at low or high dose, single or two shots; a few received placebo; per-sample allocation not given. Sampling happened 63 days after the first vaccine or placebo injection. The source was peripheral blood, collected in a trial of Ad26.COV2.S vaccine versus placebo. The receptors shown here come from a person aged 18-60 years who received the Ad26.COV2.S COVID-19 vaccine or a placebo.

This clone showed up just a few times. The chain couples TRBV3-1 (or the pseudogene TRBV3-2) to TRBJ2-1, with TRBD2 matching over 13 bases. Per the germline V gene, CDR1 is LGHDT and CDR2 is YNNKEL (reference sequence). After removal of 8 bases from V and 0 bases from J, the junction contained 1 base not matched to a gene. CDR3 length: 15 amino acids. The chain's CDR3 is CASGTSGTSYNEQFF. CDR3 nucleotides: TGTGCCAGCGGGACTAGCGGGACCTCCTACAATGAGCAGTTCTTC.

The CDR3 bases are TGTGCCAGCAGTGAGGACGGGGGGGCCTTCGATGAGCAGTTCTTC. Protein sequence: CASSEDGGAFDEQFF. This sequence joins TRBV2 and TRBJ2-1; 8 positions match TRBD2. Germline V lookup: CDR1 SNHLY, CDR2 FYNNEI. Unmatched junction bases numbered 9, after V lost 3 bases and J lost 8 bases. CDR3 size: 15 residues.

The J gene is TRBJ1-4, the V gene TRBV15; tentatively, D is TRBD1 (5 bases). With 1 base removed from V and 2 bases from J, the gap between germline ends came to 8 bases. There are 15 residues in the CDR3. Germline CDR1 and CDR2: LNHNV and YYDKDF (reference sequence). The CDR3 region has the DNA TGTGCCACCAGCAGAGGGGGGTCGACTAATGAAAAACTGTTTTTT. The encoded protein is CATSRGGSTNEKLFF.

The chain is built from TRBV29-1 and TRBJ1-1; D might be TRBD1 (5 bases). The CDR3 sequence is 14 residues long. The V gene's germline CDR1 is SQVTM and CDR2 ANQGSEA. V was cut by 0 bases and J by 4 bases, with 12 bases left in between. CDR3 sequence: CSVEDLGGFTEAFF. DNA for the CDR3: TGCAGCGTTGAAGATCTTGGGGGTTTCACTGAAGCTTTCTTT.

The rearrangement joins TRBV7-6 to TRBJ2-7, with D hard to call. V was shortened by 0 bases and J by 1 base, with 10 bases between the two germline ends. The CDR3 consists of 15 residues. Germline V lookup: CDR1 SGHVS, CDR2 FNYEAQ. CDR3 residues: CASSLAYDKSYEQYF. The CDR3 coding sequence is TGTGCCAGCAGCTTAGCGTATGACAAATCCTACGAGCAGTACTTC.

Here the CDR3 reads CASSSGTDSYEQYF. CDR3 coding DNA: TGTGCCAGCAGCTCTGGAACGGACTCCTACGAGCAGTACTTC. V gene TRBV11-3 combines with J gene TRBJ2-7, with no clear D. Germline V lookup: CDR1 SGHNT, CDR2 YENEEA. V shed 4 bases and J shed 0 bases, with 10 bases lying between them. This CDR3 spans 14 amino acids. Using reference TRBV11-3 and TRBJ2-7 for the parts outside the CDR3, the full variable domain is EAGVVQSPRYKIIEKKQPVAFWCNPISGHNTLYWYLQNLGQGPELLIRYENEEAVDDSQLPKDRFSAERLKGVDSTLKIQPAELGDSAVYLCASSSGTDSYEQYFGPGTRLTVT.

The J gene is TRBJ1-2, the V gene TRBV29-1; 7 bases line up with TRBD1. The CDR3 totals 17 residues. V lost 0 bases, J lost 5 bases, and 15 bases stayed unmatched. Looked up from germline, CDR1 is SQVTM and CDR2 is ANQGSEA. The CDR3, as DNA: TGCAGCGTTGAAGAAACGACGCCGGGACAGACAAGATATGGCTACACCTTC. It is translated as CSVEETTPGQTRYGYTF.

The chain joins TRBV5-1 to TRBJ1-1; D is ambiguous. The germline gives CDR1 SGHRS, CDR2 YFSETQ. The CDR3 loop spans 15 amino acids. V was cut by 2 bases and J by 1 base, with 12 bases left in between. The chain's CDR3 is CASSFLAGSNTEAFF. CDR3 bases: TGCGCCAGCAGCTTTTTAGCCGGGTCGAACACTGAAGCTTTCTTT.

The chain has TRBV18 and TRBJ1-1; the match to TRBD1 covers 8 bases. CDR1 KGHSH and CDR2 LQKENI come from the germline V gene. The trim removed 2 bases at V and 10 bases at J, leaving 9 bases unmatched. CDR3 length: 14 residues. CDR3 sequence: CASSPSRTGQVAFF. CDR3 in DNA: TGTGCCAGCTCACCATCTCGGACAGGGCAGGTAGCTTTCTTT.

V gene TRBV9 combines with J gene TRBJ2-7; D is undetermined. V was cut by 5 bases and J by 2 bases, with 14 bases left in between. This CDR3 has 14 amino acids. The germline V gene encodes CDR1 SGDLS and CDR2 YYNGEE. CDR3 protein: CASSPTWATYEQYF. As DNA, the CDR3 is TGTGCCAGCAGTCCTACCTGGGCGACCTACGAGCAGTACTTC.

The chain recombines TRBV6-4 with TRBJ2-7; D ambiguous. Trimming cost V 10 bases and J 3 bases, with 19 bases left between them. CDR3 length equals 14 residues. In germline, CDR1 is MRHNA, CDR2 SNTAGT. CDR3 in DNA: TGTGCCACAAAGACCGATCACCTAAGCTACGAGCAGTACTTC. Amino acid sequence: CATKTDHLSYEQYF.

The V and J genes are TRBV3-1 (or the pseudogene TRBV3-2) and TRBJ2-7; TRBD1 might be the D (6 bases). CDR3 length equals 16 residues. Per the germline V gene, CDR1 is LGHDT and CDR2 is YNNKEL (reference sequence). Trimming cost V 0 bases and J 0 bases, with 12 bases left between them. CDR3 DNA: TGTGCCAGCAGCCAAGATCGCGACAGGAGCTCCTACGAGCAGTACTTC. Its protein is CASSQDRDRSSYEQYF.

The chain links TRBV6-5 to TRBJ2-7; no clear D. This CDR3 spans 14 amino acids. Between the trimmed V and J ends, which lost 1 base and 2 bases, there was a span of 9 bases. Germline CDR1 MNHEY, CDR2 SVGAGI. This CDR3 reads CASSYYGSTYEQYF. CDR3 DNA sequence: TGTGCCAGCAGTTACTACGGTAGTACCTACGAGCAGTACTTC.

The gene calls are TRBV19 and TRBJ2-7; 11 nucleotides agree with TRBD2. With 3 bases clipped from V and 1 base from J, the junction kept 11 bases outside the gene matches. The CDR3 covers 18 residues. From germline, CDR1 is LNHDA and CDR2 SQIVND (reference sequence). The CDR3 reads CASSIGLAGGMTSYEQYF. The DNA for the CDR3 is TGTGCCAGTAGTATTGGGCTAGCGGGAGGTATGACATCCTACGAGCAGTACTTC.

This clone came up a few times. Other DNA sequences in the same sample also yield this CDR3. This rearrangement joins TRBV3-1 (or the pseudogene TRBV3-2) to TRBJ1-2; D uncertain. The germline V gene has CDR1 LGHDT and CDR2 YNNKEL (reference sequence). This CDR3 spans 11 amino acids. The ends were cut back, 1 base at V and 8 bases at J, with 5 bases in the middle. The CDR3 nucleotides are TGTGCCAGCAGCCAAGGAGGCGGCTACACCTTC. This sequence encodes CASSQGGGYTF.

This clone has just one count. The J gene is TRBJ1-1, the V gene TRBV7-8; tentatively, D is TRBD1 (5 bases). Germline V lookup: CDR1 SGHVS, CDR2 FQNEAQ. This CDR3 has 14 amino acids. Trimming pared 8 bases from V and 5 bases from J, leaving 18 bases between. The CDR3 DNA follows: TGTGCCAGCGCTTCATCAGAGGGGAGGACTGAAGCTTTCTTT. This encodes CASASSEGRTEAFF.

This clone has only a few counts. This chain connects TRBV5-1 to TRBJ2-1; D possibly corresponds to TRBD2 (6 bases). The CDR3 contains 14 residues. CDR1 SGHRS and CDR2 YFSETQ come from the germline V gene. Trimming removed 2 bases from V and 7 bases from J, with 13 bases in between. DNA for the CDR3: TGCGCCAGCAGCTTCGGCGGGAACGGGAATGAGCAGTTCTTC. It encodes CASSFGGNGNEQFF. Complete variable domain (other parts from reference TRBV5-1 and TRBJ2-1): KAGVTQTPRYLIKTRGQQVTLSCSPISGHRSVSWYQQTPGQGLQFLFEYFSETQRNKGNFPGRFSGRQFSNSRSEMNVSTLELGDSALYLCASSFGGNGNEQFFGPGTRLTVL.